A single TCR beta chain is shown here with its context. Seattle patient enrollment occurred during active infection, with longitudinal follow-up thereafter. Original handling: The assay estimated nucleated cells by amplifying reference gene primers. TCRdb's table, derived via immunoSEQ multiplex PCR, lists solely in-frame clones and lacks some. The DNA gave D and trimming, while V, J and clone size come from that table. The sample yields some 260,000 clones, around 88% seen once. This CDR3 has 13 amino acids. Germline V gene sequence: CDR1 MNHEY, CDR2 SMNVEV (reference sequence). V lost 2 bases, J lost 1 base, and 3 bases lay in between. This entry comes from a study of blood T cell repertoires in COVID-19.

The chain links TRBV27 to TRBJ1-5; D unclear. The TCR comes from a woman aged 30 to 39 with COVID-19, enrolled during active disease. The sequencing sample was made of peripheral blood. The CDR3 sequence: CASSLLSNQPQHF. The CDR3 DNA reads as TGTGCCAGCAGTTTACTCAGCAATCAGCCCCAGCATTTT.